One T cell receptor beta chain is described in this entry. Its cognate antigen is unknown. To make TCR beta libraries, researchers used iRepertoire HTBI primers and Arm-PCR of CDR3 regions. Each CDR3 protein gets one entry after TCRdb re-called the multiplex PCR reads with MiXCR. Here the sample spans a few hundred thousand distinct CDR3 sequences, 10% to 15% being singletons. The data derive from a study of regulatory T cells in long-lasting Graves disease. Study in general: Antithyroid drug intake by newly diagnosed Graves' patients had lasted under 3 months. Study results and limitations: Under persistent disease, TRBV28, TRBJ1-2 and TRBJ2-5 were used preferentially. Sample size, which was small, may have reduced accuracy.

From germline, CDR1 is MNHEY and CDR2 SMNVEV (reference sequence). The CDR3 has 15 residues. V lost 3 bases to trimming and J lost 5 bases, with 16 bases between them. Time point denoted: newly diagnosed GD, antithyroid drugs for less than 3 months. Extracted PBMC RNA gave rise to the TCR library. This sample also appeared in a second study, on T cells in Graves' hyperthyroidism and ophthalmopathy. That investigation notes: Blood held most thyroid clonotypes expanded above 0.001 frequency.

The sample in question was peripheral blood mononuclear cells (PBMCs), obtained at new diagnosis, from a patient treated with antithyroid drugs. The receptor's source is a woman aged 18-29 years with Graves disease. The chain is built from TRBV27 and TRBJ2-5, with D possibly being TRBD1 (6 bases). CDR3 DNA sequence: TGTGCCAGCAGTTTCACCACAGGGTTGCGGGAGACCCAGTACTTC. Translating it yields CASSFTTGLRETQYF.